A selection of T cell receptor beta chains follows, all from one sample in a study of CD8 T cells in Susac syndrome. TCRdb reprocessed the immunoSEQ multiplex PCR reads with MiXCR, giving one entry per CDR3 protein. In the table there are 100,000 or so distinct CDR3 sequences, about nine tenths of which are singletons. Sequencing input: CD8+ T cells from PBMCs. These receptors were obtained from a human donor in good health. CDR3s include the opening cysteine and the closing phenylalanine or tryptophan. Each record gives: clone size, V gene, D gene, J gene, CDR3 DNA, CDR3 protein. D genes are given only for firm matches. Part of the rows lack a size; the others show once, few, many or a class for expanded clones.

size: NA; V: TRBV2; D: TRBD2; J: TRBJ2-5; DNA: TGTGCCAGCAGGGGGATACGGCTAGCGGTAACCTACCAAGAGACCCAGTACTTC; CDR3: CASRGIRLAVTYQETQYF
size: NA; V: TRBV20-1; D: TRBD1; J: TRBJ1-3; DNA: TGCAGTGCCCTGACAGGGACTGGAAACACCATATATTTT; CDR3: CSALTGTGNTIYF
size: NA; V: TRBV5-8; D: TRBD2; J: TRBJ2-7; DNA: TGTGCCAGCAGCTTGGTCGGGGGGGCCTACCTCGAGCAGTACTTC; CDR3: CASSLVGGAYLEQYF
size: NA; V: TRBV20-1; D: NA; J: TRBJ2-1; DNA: TGCAGTGCTAGGCACGCGGGCCAGACCAATGAGCAGTTCTTC; CDR3: CSARHAGQTNEQFF
size: once; V: TRBV12-3/TRBV12-4; D: TRBD1; J: TRBJ1-2; DNA: TGTGCCAGCAGCCTAAGGCATCAGGACAGGGGAGTAAGGGGCTACACCTTC; CDR3: CASSLRHQDRGVRGYTF
size: few; V: TRBV6-6; D: TRBD1; J: TRBJ2-7; DNA: TGTGCCAGCAGCCACGAGGGGGCCGGGTCGTACGAGCAGTACTTC; CDR3: CASSHEGAGSYEQYF
size: NA; V: TRBV7-9; D: TRBD1; J: TRBJ1-1; DNA: TGTGCCAGCAGCGGGCGACAGGGACTGTTTCTGGACACTGAAGCTTTCTTT; CDR3: CASSGRQGLFLDTEAFF
size: NA; V: TRBV29-1; D: TRBD2; J: TRBJ2-5; DNA: TGCAGCGTTGAGGCGCTAGCGGGAGGGATGAACCAAGAGACCCAGTACTTC; CDR3: CSVEALAGGMNQETQYF
size: NA; V: TRBV20-1; D: NA; J: TRBJ2-2; DNA: TGCAGTGCCCCCAGGCGGGACACCGGGGAGCTGTTTTTT; CDR3: CSAPRRDTGELFF
size: NA; V: TRBV6-2/TRBV6-3; D: TRBD2; J: TRBJ2-7; DNA: TGTGCCAGCAAAGGGGAGCGGGATCATTCCTACGAGCAGTACTTC; CDR3: CASKGERDHSYEQYF
size: NA; V: TRBV20-1; D: TRBD2; J: TRBJ2-3; DNA: TGCAGTGCTAGATCAACTAGCGGGGGGCCCACAGATACGCAGTATTTT; CDR3: CSARSTSGGPTDTQYF
size: NA; V: TRBV12-3/TRBV12-4; D: NA; J: TRBJ1-1; DNA: TGTGCCAGCAGACGTGAACAGGTCACTGAAGCTTTCTTT; CDR3: CASRREQVTEAFF
size: NA; V: TRBV29-1; D: NA; J: TRBJ1-1; DNA: TGCAGCGTGGGGGGAACCGAAGCTTTCTTT; CDR3: CSVGGTEAFF
size: NA; V: TRBV20-1; D: NA; J: TRBJ1-1; DNA: TGCACCTGGGGGGCGGGCGGCACTGAAGCTTTCTTT; CDR3: CTWGAGGTEAFF
size: NA; V: TRBV7-9; D: NA; J: TRBJ2-3; DNA: TGTGCCAGCAGCCACCAGTACGCTACAGATACGCAGTATTTT; CDR3: CASSHQYATDTQYF
size: NA; V: TRBV19; D: TRBD1; J: TRBJ2-3; DNA: TGTGCCAGTAGAACCTCCGACAGGGGGCTTGGAGATACGCAGTATTTT; CDR3: CASRTSDRGLGDTQYF
size: NA; V: TRBV20-1; D: NA; J: TRBJ2-1; DNA: TGCAGTGCGATCGCTAGCGTTTCCAATGAGCAGTTCTTC; CDR3: CSAIASVSNEQFF
size: NA; V: TRBV3-1; D: NA; J: TRBJ2-2; DNA: TGTGCCAGCAGCCAAGGGCAGGGGCAGGCCGGGGAGCTGTTTTTT; CDR3: CASSQGQGQAGELFF
size: NA; V: TRBV7-3; D: TRBD1; J: TRBJ1-1; DNA: TGTGCCAGCAGCGCCACAGGGGTGAACACTGAAGCTTTCTTT; CDR3: CASSATGVNTEAFF
size: few; V: TRBV3-1; D: NA; J: TRBJ2-7; DNA: TGTGCCAGCAGCCAAGTGTACGAGCAGTACTTC; CDR3: CASSQVYEQYF